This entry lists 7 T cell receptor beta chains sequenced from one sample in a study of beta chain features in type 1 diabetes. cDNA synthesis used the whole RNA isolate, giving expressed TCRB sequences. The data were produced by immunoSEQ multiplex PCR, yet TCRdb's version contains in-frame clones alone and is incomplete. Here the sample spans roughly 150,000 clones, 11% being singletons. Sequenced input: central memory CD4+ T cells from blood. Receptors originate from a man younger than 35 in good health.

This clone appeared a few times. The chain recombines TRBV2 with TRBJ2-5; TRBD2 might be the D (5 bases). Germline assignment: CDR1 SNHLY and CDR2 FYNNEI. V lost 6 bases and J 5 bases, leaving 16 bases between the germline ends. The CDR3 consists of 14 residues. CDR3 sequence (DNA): TGTGCCAGCAGGGCCCCTAGCTCCGGGGAGACCCAGTACTTC. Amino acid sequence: CASRAPSSGETQYF.

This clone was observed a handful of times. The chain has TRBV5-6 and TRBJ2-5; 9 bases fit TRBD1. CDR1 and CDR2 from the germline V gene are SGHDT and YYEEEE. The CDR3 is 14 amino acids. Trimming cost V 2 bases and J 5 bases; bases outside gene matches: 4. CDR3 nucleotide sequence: TGTGCCAGCAGCTTCCGGGACAGGGTTGAGACCCAGTACTTC. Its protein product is CASSFRDRVETQYF.

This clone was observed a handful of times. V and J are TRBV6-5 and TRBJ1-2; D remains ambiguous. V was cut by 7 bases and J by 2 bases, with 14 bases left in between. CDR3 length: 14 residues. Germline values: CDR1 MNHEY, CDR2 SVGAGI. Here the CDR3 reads CASTRATENYGYTF. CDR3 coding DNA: TGTGCCAGCACCCGGGCTACAGAGAACTATGGCTACACCTTC.

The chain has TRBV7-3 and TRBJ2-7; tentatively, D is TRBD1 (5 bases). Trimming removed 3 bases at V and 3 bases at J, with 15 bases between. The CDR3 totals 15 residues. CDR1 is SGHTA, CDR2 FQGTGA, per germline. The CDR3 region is CASSFDSFGDYEQYF. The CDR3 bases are TGTGCCAGCAGCTTTGACAGTTTTGGCGACTACGAGCAGTACTTC.

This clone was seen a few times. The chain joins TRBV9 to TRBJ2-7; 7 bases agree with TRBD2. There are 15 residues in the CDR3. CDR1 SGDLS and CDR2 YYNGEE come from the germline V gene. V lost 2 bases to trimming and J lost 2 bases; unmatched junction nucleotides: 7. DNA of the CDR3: TGTGCCAGCAGCGTCGCCCCACTAGCGACCTACGAGCAGTACTTC. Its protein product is CASSVAPLATYEQYF.

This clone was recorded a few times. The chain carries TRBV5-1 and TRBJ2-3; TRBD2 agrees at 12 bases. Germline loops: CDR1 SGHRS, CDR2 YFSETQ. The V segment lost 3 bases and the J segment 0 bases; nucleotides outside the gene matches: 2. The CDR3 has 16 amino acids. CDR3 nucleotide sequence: TGCGCCAGCAGCTACGGACTAGCGGGGAGCACAGATACGCAGTATTTT. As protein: CASSYGLAGSTDTQYF.

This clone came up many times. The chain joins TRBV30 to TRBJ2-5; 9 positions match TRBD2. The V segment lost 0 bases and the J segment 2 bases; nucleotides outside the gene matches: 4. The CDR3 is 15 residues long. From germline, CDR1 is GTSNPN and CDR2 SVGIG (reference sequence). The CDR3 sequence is CAWSVHLAGQETQYF. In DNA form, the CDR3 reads TGTGCCTGGAGTGTACATCTAGCGGGGCAAGAGACCCAGTACTTC.